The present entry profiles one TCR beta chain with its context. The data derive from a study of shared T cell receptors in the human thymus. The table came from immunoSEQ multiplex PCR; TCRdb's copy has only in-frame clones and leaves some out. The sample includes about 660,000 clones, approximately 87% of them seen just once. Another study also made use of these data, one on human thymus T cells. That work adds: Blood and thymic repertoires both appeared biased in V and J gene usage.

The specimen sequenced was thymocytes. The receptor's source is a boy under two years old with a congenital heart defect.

This CDR3 is CATSRARDRGLPGEQFF. Here the CDR3 DNA reads TGTGCCACCAGCAGGGCCCGGGACAGGGGTCTCCCGGGGGAGCAGTTCTTC. The rearrangement joins TRBV15 to TRBJ2-1; 10 bases are a match to TRBD1. CDR1 LNHNV and CDR2 YYDKDF come from the germline V gene (reference sequence). V lost 3 bases and J lost 10; bases outside the gene matches: 15. CDR3 length: 17 residues.